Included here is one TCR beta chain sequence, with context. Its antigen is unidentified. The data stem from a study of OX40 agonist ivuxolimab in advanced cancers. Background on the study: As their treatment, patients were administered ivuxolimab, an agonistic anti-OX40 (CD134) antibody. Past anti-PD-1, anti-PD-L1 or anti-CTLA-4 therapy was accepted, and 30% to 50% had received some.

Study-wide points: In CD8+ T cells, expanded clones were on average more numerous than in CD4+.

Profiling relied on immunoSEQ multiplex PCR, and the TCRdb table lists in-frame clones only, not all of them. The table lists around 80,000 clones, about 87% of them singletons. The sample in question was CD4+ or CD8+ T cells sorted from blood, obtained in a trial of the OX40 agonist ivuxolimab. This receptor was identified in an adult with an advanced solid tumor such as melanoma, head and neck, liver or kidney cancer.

CDR3 in DNA: TGTGCCAGCAACGGAGCCGATAGCAATCAGCCCCAGCATTTT. Translated: CASNGADSNQPQHF. The chain carries TRBV6-1 and TRBJ1-5; D gene ambiguous. The germline V gene encodes CDR1 MNHNS and CDR2 SASEGT. The CDR3 is 14 residues long. Trimming took 7 bases from V and 0 from J, leaving 10 bases between them.